The source of this TCR beta chain is a study of CD8 T cells in Susac syndrome. Overall study context: When blood was collected, patients with Susac syndrome were therapy-naive, were taking corticosteroids, or were receiving intravenous immunoglobulin alone.

Random hexamers were used to reverse transcribe roughly 0.45 to 1 ug of RNA. Coverage of TCR beta CDR3 amplification by immunoSEQ multiplex PCR extended to 54 Vbeta and 13 Jbeta. Using its own MiXCR run on the immunoSEQ multiplex PCR reads, TCRdb lists one record per CDR3 protein. The table includes just over 150,000 distinct CDR3 sequences, approximately 95% detected once. The germline CDR1 and CDR2 sequences are LNHNV and YYDKDF (reference sequence). V shed 8 bases, J shed 8 bases, and the junction held 8 bases outside the gene matches. The CDR3 is 14 residues long. Source material: CD4+ T cells from PBMCs. The origin of this receptor is a human donor with Susac syndrome. This chain uses TRBV15 with TRBJ1-4, with 10 bases aligning to TRBD1. The CDR3 sequence is CATRSDRGREKLFF. CDR3 nucleotide sequence: TGTGCCACCCGTTCGGACAGGGGGAGAGAAAAACTGTTTTTT.